This entry features one TCR beta chain sequence. Its antigen is still unknown. The input lacks base qualities; no much larger clone sits a single base away. This record belongs to a study of cytomegalovirus exposure and HLA in healthy donors (TCRdb year 2017). About the study as a whole: An earlier analysis of roughly 500 of the donors reported about 250 Gb of sequence data and 117 million unique TCR beta sequences from some 180 million T cells. An early release covering 550 to 650 HLA-typed donors comprised around 300 gigabases of sequencing data and tens of millions of unique TCR sequences. Of the roughly 410 genotyped donors, more than 75% were placed in the genetic ancestry cluster associated with self-reported Caucasian donors. The study aimed to test whether cataloging public T cell receptors could reveal signatures of past pathogen exposure. The T cell repertoires of 550 to 850 subjects were profiled by immunosequencing and related to cytomegalovirus serostatus. Along with the roughly 710-subject first cohort, a separate validation cohort of over 90 different subjects was used. High-throughput TCR immunosequencing, statistical association of individual TCRs with disease status, and machine learning were combined to predict cytomegalovirus infection status. A later analysis re-analyzed previously published TCR beta repertoires from 666 donors and added high-resolution HLA genotyping to study TCR occurrence patterns. Rather than using new phenotypic data, the later analysis identified candidate immune exposures from TCR beta sequences and from how often those sequences occurred across donors. To decide whether each TCR beta V gene segment behaved as functional or pseudogenic, an earlier analysis of some 540 of the donors relied on high-throughput TCR beta sequencing. Donor age, sex, ethnicity and CMV serostatus were collected together with the repertoire data. Genome-wide SNP genotypes for about three fifths of the roughly 670 donors were used in a later genetic analysis, which treated that subset as a discovery cohort. All discovery cohort repertoires had been generated using a single sequencing platform. Both class I and class II loci were covered by HLA typing, at four-digit resolution. The number of donors typed differed by locus, with roughly 620-630 for A, B, C, DRB1 and DQB1, about 500 for DQA1, 600 to 610 for DPA1, and 400 to 490 for DPB1. Because of strong linkage in the cohort, roughly five DR-DQ haplotypes were treated as single units for association and clustering. Across some 400 genotyped donors of the cohort, an average of roughly 200,000 unique TCR beta nucleotide sequences per donor were sequenced, and roughly a sixth of those sequences were non-productive.

The library was generated by the immunoSEQ multiplex PCR assay. For the multiplex PCR, a mixture combining 60 forward primers for TCR Vbeta segments and 13 reverse primers for TCR Jbeta segments was used. A multiplex PCR assay on genomic DNA amplified the CDR3 region of rearranged TCR beta genes. The amplified TCR beta libraries were sequenced on the Illumina HiSeq System as 87-base-pair reads. Per the source publication's procedure: Across the 666 repertoires, a later analysis counted roughly 77 million unique TCR beta chains, some 11 million of which were shared by at least two donors. Raw reads were error-corrected and collapsed into unique sequences by a nearest-neighbor algorithm in which closely related sequences were merged to remove PCR and sequencing errors. CDR3 sequences were aligned to IMGT reference sequences to assign V, D and J gene segments. Each retained sequence needed at least a six-nucleotide match to both a V gene segment and a J gene segment. A rearrangement was called productive if the CDR3 had no stop codons and remained in frame with V and J, and every other rearrangement was called non-productive. CDR3 was defined by IMGT convention, running from the second conserved V-encoded cysteine to the conserved J-encoded phenylalanine. The earlier analysis of 500 to 650 of the donors excluded any sequence lacking an unambiguous match to a single V gene segment. An earlier analysis of approximately 590 of the donors called V segments functional above 56.7% productive rearrangements and segregating when the between-donor standard deviation exceeded 5%. To diagnose cytomegalovirus status from the catalog of TCR beta chain sequences, a statistical classification framework was built. V and J gene assignment, in a later analysis, came from comparing TCR nucleotide sequences with IMGT/GENE-DB human TR gene sequences. The TCRdist pipeline was used in a later analysis to assign CDR3 sequences and most-parsimonious VDJ recombination scenarios. In a later analysis, each TCR beta chain was defined by its CDR3 amino acid sequence together with its V-gene family, and reads without a unique V-gene family were excluded. A later analysis removed several hundred highly shared, low-generation-probability nucleotide sequences to deal with suspected cross-contamination and a sequencing artifact. In a later analysis, a clonal expansion index for each public chain was calculated from normalized within-repertoire ranks of inferred template counts. In a later analysis, generation probabilities were computed with a VDJ recombination model fitted to out-of-frame rearrangements, and the resulting probabilities were checked against IGoR. A later analysis scored TCR-TCR, TCR-HLA and TCR-CMV co-occurrence with hypergeometric tests, applying a repertoire-size bias correction to TCR pairs. False discovery rates were estimated in a later analysis by permuting HLA or CMV assignments 20 times. In a later analysis, co-occurring TCRs were grouped using DBSCAN, with TCRdist sequence similarity added in when clustering inside HLA-allele-positive subsets. Repertoires with fewer than 30,000 or more than 120,000 public chains were left out of co-occurrence clustering, as were five repertoires with anomalous nucleotide sharing. Here the immuneACCESS table is served through TCRdb, limited to in-frame sequences with V and J called. Missing clones are a known gap in these copies; in checked studies unresolved V genes cover under half, and the rest lacks a known reason. The V and J calls and clone size are taken from that table; D and trimming were inferred from the DNA. This sample gives 150,000 or so clones in total; around three quarters of them show up just once. The ten largest clones capture about 3.1% of the sample.

Beyond this particular receptor, the publication reports: The classifier was reported to diagnose cytomegalovirus status with high specificity and sensitivity in both the original cohort and the validation cohort. A later genetic analysis associated a missense DCLRE1C variant with V-gene and J-gene trimming of TCR beta chains, and an independent cohort replicated the association. In the study, 150 to 200 TCR beta chains were listed as associated with cytomegalovirus. A later analysis associated 17,000 or so TCR beta sequences with specific HLA alleles at a false discovery rate of 0.05. According to a later analysis, TCR association rates differed among HLA loci, with DRB1 alleles showing the most associated TCRs and HLA-C alleles showing the fewest. A cluster of highly shared sequence variants was judged likely to be a technical artifact of the sequencing pipeline. While some public TCRs were present in many individuals, most TCR sequences turned up only very rarely across donors. This cohort had only TCR beta chains sequenced, and the lack of alpha or paired-chain data limited which features could be detected. According to a later genetic analysis, donors in an Asian-associated ancestry cluster had fewer N-insertions in productive TCRs than the approximately 700-donor mean. Correlated functional status among segregating V segments might reflect linkage disequilibrium, but an unknown experimental factor could not be ruled out. Roughly uniform sequencing depth across donors was assumed in presence/absence analyses, although this assumption may not hold. A later analysis reported that several top co-occurrence clusters appeared linked to parvovirus B19, influenza, CMV and Epstein-Barr virus. An earlier analysis of approximately 590 of the donors showed that most TCR beta V segments appeared in productive rearrangements either about 90% or about 30% of the time, which broadly matched IMGT annotations. When HLA alleles, especially DR and DQ, strongly co-occurred, attributing TCR associations to individual alleles was difficult. Because some donors lacked HLA typing at each locus, the association tests relied only on the typed subset. A further reported finding was that TCR beta sequences accurately predicted the HLA-A and HLA-B alleles for most subjects in the first cohort. In vitro tests confirmed that a few of the cytomegalovirus-associated TCR beta chains recognize cytomegalovirus antigens. CMV serostatus was the only immune exposure information available for the cohort. The authors suggested that the approach could potentially be extended to other disease states and immunological phenotypes. Some IMGT-functional V segments, including TRBV6-2 and TRBV6-3, could not be told apart with the 87-base-pair reads, so those segments were excluded. A later analysis found that HLA-associated TCR beta chains were more clonally expanded and had lower generation probabilities than equally common non-associated chains. Because counts were too low, about 15 rarely observed V segments, including chromosome 9 orphons, were left out of the earlier analysis of about 500 of the donors. According to a later analysis, most CMV-associated TCR beta chains appeared to be HLA-restricted, and the HLA associations seemed to be driven largely by CMV exposure.

The cohort was made up of approximately 700 healthy bone marrow donors. All cohort members were sampled while nominally healthy, although unrecorded immune exposures were likely present. The donor was CMV seronegative and belonged to the group of under 400 seronegative cohort members. A peripheral blood sample was collected from each donor, and TCR beta sequencing was performed on peripheral blood mononuclear cells. Genomic DNA was extracted from the blood cell samples with the Qiagen DNeasy Blood Extraction Kit. V loses 4 bases of germline sequence and J loses 1 base, and the interval between the two ends is 10 bases. Reading from cysteine to phenylalanine, the CDR3 counts 14 amino acids. Kept here is only the CDR3 DNA, which spans 42 bases and is read in frame from base 1. Taken from the germline V gene, the CDR1 and CDR2 loops are MGHDK and SYGVNS.

Rearrangement joined TRBV25-1 to TRBJ1-1; TRBD1 is possibly the D segment (6 matching bases). Sequences were obtained from PBMCs. The TCR sequence derives from a male donor in good health and CMV-seronegative. The nucleotides read TGTGCCAGCAGTGGAGGACAGCAGAACACTGAAGCTTTCTTT. It codes for CASSGGQQNTEAFF.